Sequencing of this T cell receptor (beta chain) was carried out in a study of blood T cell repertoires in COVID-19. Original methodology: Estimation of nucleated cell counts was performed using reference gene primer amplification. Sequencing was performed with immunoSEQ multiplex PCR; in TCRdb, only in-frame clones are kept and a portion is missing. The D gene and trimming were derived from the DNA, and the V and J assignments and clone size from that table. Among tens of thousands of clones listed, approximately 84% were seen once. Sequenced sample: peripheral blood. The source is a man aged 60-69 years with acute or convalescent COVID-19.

The CDR3 region is CASSLKNNEQFF. DNA for the CDR3: TGTGCCAGCAGCCTAAAAAACAATGAGCAGTTCTTC. The chain couples TRBV13 to TRBJ2-1; no clear D. In germline, CDR1 is PRHDT, CDR2 FYEKMQ (reference sequence). V was trimmed by 5 bases and J by 5 bases, leaving 7 bases between them. The CDR3 contains 12 residues.